The rows below give T cell receptor beta chains drawn from one sample of a study of CD8+ T cells in alopecia areata. Method: immunoSEQ multiplex PCR; TCRdb's copy keeps in-frame clones and lacks some. The sample yields about 120,000 clones, 50% to 75% seen once. This sample comprised CD8+ T cells sorted from blood, obtained at week 4, from a patient treated with tofacitinib. The receptors derive from a human donor with alopecia areata. Each CDR3 is given with its conserved first and last residue. A D gene is named only where the DNA matches it firmly. Clone size is given for some rows only: seen once, a few or many times, or a class if the clone is expanded.

>.|TRBJ1-4|TRBV30|.
CAWRRENEKLFF
TGTGCCTGGAGAAGGGAAAATGAAAAACTGTTTTTT
>.|TRBJ2-2|TRBV4-2|.
CASSQVAVPQNTGELFF
TGTGCCAGCAGCCAAGTCGCCGTACCCCAAAACACCGGGGAGCTGTTTTTT
>.|TRBJ1-4|TRBV14|.
CASSQGQATNEKLFF
TGTGCCAGCAGCCAAGGGCAGGCAACTAATGAAAAACTGTTTTTT
>.|TRBJ2-1|TRBV29-1|TRBD1
CSVAPGTGNNEQFF
TGCAGCGTTGCCCCCGGGACAGGGAACAATGAGCAGTTCTTC
>.|TRBJ1-1|TRBV6-5|TRBD1
CASSRDRGMNTEAFF
TGTGCCAGCAGTCGGGACAGGGGGATGAACACTGAAGCTTTCTTT
>.|TRBJ2-7|TRBV29-1|.
CSVVRTGGAYEQYF
TGCAGCGTTGTCCGTACAGGGGGGGCCTACGAGCAGTACTTC
>once|TRBJ2-5|TRBV27|.
CASSLSAAQETQYF
TGTGCCAGCAGTTTATCCGCAGCACAAGAGACCCAGTACTTC
>.|TRBJ2-5|TRBV28|TRBD1
CASSRGTAQETQYF
TGTGCCAGCAGTAGAGGGACAGCCCAAGAGACCCAGTACTTC
>.|TRBJ2-5|TRBV2|TRBD2
CASLRGGADETQYF
TGTGCCAGCCTTCGGGGAGGGGCAGACGAGACCCAGTACTTC
>.|TRBJ2-3|TRBV4-1|.
CASSQEDRDTDTQYF
TGCGCCAGCAGCCAAGAAGATCGGGACACAGATACGCAGTATTTT
>few|TRBJ1-2|TRBV9|.
CASSAGPGPDYGYTF
TGTGCCAGCAGCGCAGGACCAGGGCCCGACTATGGCTACACCTTC
>.|TRBJ1-6|TRBV9|.
CASSVSGTLNSPLHF
TGTGCCAGCAGCGTCTCGGGGACCCTTAATTCACCCCTCCACTTT
>.|TRBJ2-3|TRBV4-1|.
CASSQEPGTLSTDTQYF
TGCGCCAGCAGCCAAGAACCCGGGACTCTTAGCACAGATACGCAGTATTTT
>.|TRBJ1-1|TRBV4-2|.
CAVGYGLTEAFF
TGTGCCGTGGGATATGGGTTAACTGAAGCTTTCTTT
>.|TRBJ1-6|TRBV2|TRBD1
CASRAGQSNSPLHF
TGTGCCAGCAGGGCGGGACAGAGTAATTCACCCCTCCACTTT
>.|TRBJ1-1|TRBV11-2|.
CASSLMGEAFF
TGTGCCAGCAGCTTGATGGGTGAAGCTTTCTTT
>.|TRBJ1-1|TRBV30|.
CAWSPRDTEAFF
TGTGCCTGGAGTCCCAGGGACACTGAAGCTTTCTTT
>.|TRBJ2-3|TRBV9|TRBD2
CASSERGRADTQYF
TGTGCCAGCAGCGAGCGGGGACGTGCAGATACGCAGTATTTT
>few|TRBJ2-4|TRBV29-1|TRBD2
CSVEDELAVPWAKNIQYF
TGCAGCGTTGAAGATGAACTAGCGGTCCCGTGGGCCAAAAACATTCAGTACTTC
>few|TRBJ2-2|TRBV29-1|.
CSVGLGKNTGELFF
TGCAGCGTTGGCCTGGGGAAGAACACCGGGGAGCTGTTTTTT
>.|TRBJ2-7|TRBV7-2|.
CASSLGRGNERYF
TGTGCCAGCAGCCTCGGCAGGGGCAACGAGCGGTACTTC
>.|TRBJ2-2|TRBV30|.
CAWSVRTGELFF
TGTGCCTGGAGTGTAAGGACCGGGGAGCTGTTTTTT
>.|TRBJ1-5|TRBV30|TRBD1
CAWSEQGLGDQPQHF
TGTGCCTGGAGTGAACAGGGGTTGGGAGATCAGCCCCAGCATTTT
>.|TRBJ2-1|TRBV29-1|TRBD1
CSVESEWTGSEDEQFF
TGCAGCGTTGAATCAGAGTGGACAGGGTCGGAAGATGAGCAGTTCTTC
>few|TRBJ2-7|TRBV10-3|.
CAISEQDGTLVEQYF
TGTGCCATCAGTGAGCAAGACGGGACCCTAGTCGAGCAGTACTTC